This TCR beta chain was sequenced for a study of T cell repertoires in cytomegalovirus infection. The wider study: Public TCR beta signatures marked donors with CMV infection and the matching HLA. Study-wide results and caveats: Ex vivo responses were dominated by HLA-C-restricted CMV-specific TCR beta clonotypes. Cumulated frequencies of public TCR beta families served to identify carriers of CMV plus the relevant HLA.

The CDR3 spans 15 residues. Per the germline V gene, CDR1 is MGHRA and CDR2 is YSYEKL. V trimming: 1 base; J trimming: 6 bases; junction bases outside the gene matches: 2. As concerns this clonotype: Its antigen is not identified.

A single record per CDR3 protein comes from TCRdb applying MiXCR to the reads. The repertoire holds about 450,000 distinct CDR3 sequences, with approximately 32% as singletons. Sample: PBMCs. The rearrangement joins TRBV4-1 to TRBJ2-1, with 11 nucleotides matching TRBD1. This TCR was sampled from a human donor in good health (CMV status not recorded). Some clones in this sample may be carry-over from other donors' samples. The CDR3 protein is CASSQGDRGGNEQFF. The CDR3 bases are TGCGCCAGCAGCCAAGGGGACAGGGGGGGCAATGAGCAGTTCTTC.